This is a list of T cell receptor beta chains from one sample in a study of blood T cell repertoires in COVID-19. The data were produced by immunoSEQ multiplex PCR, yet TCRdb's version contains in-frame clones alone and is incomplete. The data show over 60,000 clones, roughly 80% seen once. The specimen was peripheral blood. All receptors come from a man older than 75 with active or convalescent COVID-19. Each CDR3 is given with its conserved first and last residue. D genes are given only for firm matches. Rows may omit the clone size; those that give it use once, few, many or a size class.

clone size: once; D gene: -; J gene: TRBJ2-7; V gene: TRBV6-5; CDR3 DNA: TGTGCCAGCAGTTACTCCGAGGTACCCTCCTACGAGCAGTACTTC; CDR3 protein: CASSYSEVPSYEQYF
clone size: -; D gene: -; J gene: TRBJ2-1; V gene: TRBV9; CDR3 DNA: TGTGCCAGCAGCACGAGAGCGGCCGACTACAATGAGCAGTTCTTC; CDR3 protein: CASSTRAADYNEQFF
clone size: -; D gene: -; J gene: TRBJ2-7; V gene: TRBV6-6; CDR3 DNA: TGTGCCAGCAGTCCTAGGACAGCCCTCGAGCAGTACTTC; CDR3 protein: CASSPRTALEQYF
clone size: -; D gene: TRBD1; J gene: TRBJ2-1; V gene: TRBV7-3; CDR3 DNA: TGTGCCAGCAGCGTCCCAGGGGGCCGTCAGTTCTTC; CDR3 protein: CASSVPGGRQFF
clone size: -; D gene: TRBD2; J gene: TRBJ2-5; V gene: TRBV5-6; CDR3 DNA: TGTGCCAGCAGCTACCGGACTAGCGGGAGGGCACAAGAGACCCAGTACTTC; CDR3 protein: CASSYRTSGRAQETQYF
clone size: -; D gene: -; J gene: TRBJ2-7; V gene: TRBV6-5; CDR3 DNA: TGTGCCAGCATTAGAAAAGCCGAGCAGTACTTC; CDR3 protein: CASIRKAEQYF
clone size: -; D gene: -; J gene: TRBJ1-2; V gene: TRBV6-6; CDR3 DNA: TGTGCCAGCAGTTACTCAAACAGGAATTATGGCTACACCTTC; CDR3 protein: CASSYSNRNYGYTF
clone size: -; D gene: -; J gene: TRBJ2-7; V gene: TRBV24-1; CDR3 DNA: TGTGCCACCAGGAGGAGGCATTCCTCCTACGAGCAGTACTTC; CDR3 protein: CATRRRHSSYEQYF
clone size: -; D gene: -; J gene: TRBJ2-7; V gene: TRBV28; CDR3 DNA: TGTGCCAGCAGACCTGAACGTACTGGCTACGAGCAGTACTTC; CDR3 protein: CASRPERTGYEQYF
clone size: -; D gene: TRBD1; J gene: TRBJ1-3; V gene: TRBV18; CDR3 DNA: TGTGCCAGCTCACCAACCGGACAGGCGGGAGGAAACACCATATATTTT; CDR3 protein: CASSPTGQAGGNTIYF
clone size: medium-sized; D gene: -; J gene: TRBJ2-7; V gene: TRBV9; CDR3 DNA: TGTGCCAGCAGCGTCTCAGGGGACGAATCCGAGCAGTACTTC; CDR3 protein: CASSVSGDESEQYF
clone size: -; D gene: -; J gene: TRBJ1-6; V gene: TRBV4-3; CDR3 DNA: TGCGCCAGCAGCCAAGATCGTTTTGTCGCCGACCCTCGGGATTCACCCCTCCACTTT; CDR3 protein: CASSQDRFVADPRDSPLHF
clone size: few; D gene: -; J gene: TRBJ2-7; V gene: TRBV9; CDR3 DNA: TGTGCCAGCAGCGTAGGTCCTGCGCCGACAGACTACGAGCAGTACTTC; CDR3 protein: CASSVGPAPTDYEQYF
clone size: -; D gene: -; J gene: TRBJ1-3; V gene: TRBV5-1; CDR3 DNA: TGCGCCAGCCAGACAGGTTACTCTGGAAACACCATATATTTT; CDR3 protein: CASQTGYSGNTIYF
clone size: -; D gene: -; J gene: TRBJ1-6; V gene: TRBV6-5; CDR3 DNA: TGTGCCAGCAGTTACTCGTCCGACAGGCTCGGTTCACCCCTCCACTTT; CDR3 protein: CASSYSSDRLGSPLHF
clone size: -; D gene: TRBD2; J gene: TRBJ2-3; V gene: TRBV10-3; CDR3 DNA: TGTGCCGTCAGCGGGAGAGTGGGCACAGATACGCAGTATTTT; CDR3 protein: CAVSGRVGTDTQYF
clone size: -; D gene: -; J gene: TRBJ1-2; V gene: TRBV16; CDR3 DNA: TGTGCCAGCGCGGACATCAACTATGGCTACACCTTC; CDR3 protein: CASADINYGYTF
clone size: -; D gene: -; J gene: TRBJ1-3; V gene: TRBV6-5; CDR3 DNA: TGTGCCAGCAGTTCCGCCGGGAGCTCTGGAAACACCATATATTTT; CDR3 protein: CASSSAGSSGNTIYF
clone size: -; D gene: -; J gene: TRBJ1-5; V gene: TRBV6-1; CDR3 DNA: TGTGCCAGCAGTGAGCCAGGCGCTCGACCCCAGCATTTT; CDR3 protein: CASSEPGARPQHF
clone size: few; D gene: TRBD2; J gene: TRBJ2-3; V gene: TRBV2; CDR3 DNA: TGTGCCAGCAGTGAGCGGGGGGGCGCAGATACGCAGTATTTT; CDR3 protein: CASSERGGADTQYF
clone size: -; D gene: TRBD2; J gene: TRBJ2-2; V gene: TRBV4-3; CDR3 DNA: TGCGCCAGCAGCCGAAGTCTAGCGGGAGATTATGTCGGGGAGCTGTTTTTT; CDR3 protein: CASSRSLAGDYVGELFF